This passage covers 30 T cell receptor beta chains from one sample sequenced in a study of graft-versus-host responses after intestinal transplantation. The assay was immunoSEQ multiplex PCR, and TCRdb's table has in-frame clones only and misses some. The sample carries 90,000 to 100,000 clones, about 82% recorded once. The sequenced sample was PBMCs, obtained 255 days after intestinal transplant. These receptors were collected from a human patient who received an intestinal transplant, so some T cells may come from the graft donor.

The V gene is TRBV4-1, the J gene TRBJ1-2; D gene ambiguous. The CDR3 is made up of 12 amino acids. The germline V and J ends were trimmed by 2 bases and 8 bases, with 9 bases remaining between them. Germline values: CDR1 MGHRA, CDR2 YSYEKL. CDR3 DNA: TGCGCCAGCAGCCAACTGGGAGACGGCTACACCTTC. This sequence encodes CASSQLGDGYTF.

This clone was recorded only once. The chain is built from TRBV6-1 and TRBJ1-6, with TRBD1 as a possible D gene (5 bases). Germline V gives CDR1 MNHNS, CDR2 SASEGT. This CDR3 is built from 13 residues. CDR3 sequence (DNA): TGTGTCGCGGCTCGGGACGTAAATTCACCCCTCCACTTT. It is translated as CVAARDVNSPLHF.

The rearrangement links TRBV28 to TRBJ1-1; D gene unclear. The CDR3 contains 14 residues. Per the germline V gene, CDR1 is MDHEN and CDR2 is SYDVKM. V was trimmed by 3 bases and J by 1 base, leaving 9 bases between them. This chain's CDR3 is CASSFGEGNTEAFF. The CDR3 nucleotides read TGTGCCAGCAGTTTTGGTGAGGGGAACACTGAAGCTTTCTTT. Combining the CDR3 with reference TRBV28 and TRBJ1-1 gives the whole variable domain DVKVTQSSRYLVKRTGEKVFLECVQDMDHENMFWYRQDPGLGLRLIYFSYDVKMKEKGDIPEGYSVSREKKERFSLILESASTNQTSMYLCASSFGEGNTEAFFGQGTRLTVV.

V and J are TRBV14 and TRBJ2-5; 8 bases line up with TRBD1. The germline CDR1 and CDR2 sequences are SGHDN and FVKESK. After removal of 0 bases from V and 5 bases from J, the junction contained 5 bases not matched to a gene. The CDR3 extends over 15 amino acids. CDR3 protein: CASSQDPQGAETQYF. The DNA of the CDR3 is TGTGCCAGCAGCCAAGATCCGCAGGGGGCTGAGACCCAGTACTTC.

This rearrangement joins TRBV19 to TRBJ2-2; D possibly corresponds to TRBD1 (6 bases). Germline V lookup: CDR1 LNHDA, CDR2 SQIVND (reference sequence). This CDR3 is 14 amino acids long. Trimming took 5 bases from V and 7 from J, leaving 14 bases between them. The CDR3 DNA follows: TGTGCCAGTAGTCCCCTGACAGGAATCGGGGAGCTGTTTTTT. Translated: CASSPLTGIGELFF.

The chain links TRBV4-2 to TRBJ1-1; D ambiguous. The germline V gene has CDR1 LGHNA and CDR2 YNFKEQ. The CDR3 runs to 15 residues. Trimming cost V 1 base and J 4 bases, with 13 bases left between them. CDR3 DNA sequence: TGTGCCAGCAGCCAAGCTGTGCTTGAGACCACTGAAGCTTTCTTT. Translated, it gives CASSQAVLETTEAFF.

The chain couples TRBV18 to TRBJ2-7, with 10 bases lining up with TRBD1. CDR1 is KGHSH, CDR2 LQKENI, per germline. This CDR3 is built from 13 residues. V shed 4 bases and J 4 bases; nucleotides not matched to a gene: 1. The CDR3 bases are TGTGCCAGCTCACGGACAGGGGGTTACGAGCAGTACTTC. It encodes CASSRTGGYEQYF.

The V call is TRBV2, the J call TRBJ2-3; D may be TRBD2 (6 bases). The CDR3 has 17 amino acids. CDR1 is SNHLY and CDR2 is FYNNEI in the germline V gene. Trimming pared 6 bases from V and 0 bases from J, leaving 19 bases between. CDR3 sequence reads: CASRQEGLSSSTDTQYF. The CDR3 bases are TGTGCCAGCAGACAGGAGGGACTTTCGAGTAGCACAGATACGCAGTATTTT. The whole variable domain, remainder taken from reference TRBV2 and TRBJ2-3, is EPEVTQTPSHQVTQMGQEVILRCVPISNHLYFYWYRQILGQKVEFLVSFYNNEISEKSEIFDDQFSVERPDGSNFTLKIRSTKLEDSAMYFCASRQEGLSSSTDTQYFGPGTRLTVL.

This chain links TRBV5-1 with TRBJ2-1; 8 bases fit TRBD1. This CDR3 comprises 15 residues. The V and J ends lost 3 bases and 6 bases, in that order; junction bases with no gene match: 8. Germline assignment: CDR1 SGHRS and CDR2 YFSETQ. CDR3 sequence: CASSYRDRRVNEQFF. Written as DNA, the CDR3 is TGCGCCAGCAGCTACCGGGACAGGAGGGTCAATGAGCAGTTCTTC.

This chain joins TRBV28 and TRBJ1-4, with a tentative D call TRBD1 (5 bases). The CDR3 extends over 19 amino acids. Trimming shortened V by 7 bases and J by 3 bases, and 27 bases separated the two germline ends. Germline V gene sequence: CDR1 MDHEN, CDR2 SYDVKM. The CDR3: CASTPGATVGFLANEKLFF. The DNA for the CDR3 is TGTGCCAGCACCCCCGGGGCCACAGTGGGGTTTTTGGCTAATGAAAAACTGTTTTTT.

The rearrangement joins TRBV7-6 to TRBJ2-3; D tentatively reads TRBD1 or TRBD2 (6 bases each). Trimming left V 1 base short and J 6 bases short, with 11 bases between. This CDR3 has 14 residues. The V gene's germline CDR1 is SGHVS and CDR2 FNYEAQ. This CDR3 reads CASSLVLGGDTQYF. The CDR3 coding sequence is TGTGCCAGCAGCTTAGTACTAGGGGGGGATACGCAGTATTTT. The variable domain in full, with the rest retrieved from reference TRBV7-6 and TRBJ2-3, is GAGVSQSPRYKVTKRGQDVALRCDPISGHVSLYWYRQALGQGPEFLTYFNYEAQQDKSGLPNDRFSAERPEGSISTLTIQRTEQRDSAMYRCASSLVLGGDTQYFGPGTRLTVL.

This chain joins TRBV13 and TRBJ1-1; D not resolved. The CDR3 spans 13 residues. Germline CDR1 PRHDT, CDR2 FYEKMQ (reference sequence). Trimming took off 5 bases at V and 5 bases at J, with 12 bases between the two ends. CDR3 sequence: CASSPGRRTEAFF. Written as DNA, the CDR3 is TGTGCCAGCAGCCCCGGACGGCGGACTGAAGCTTTCTTT.

The chain is built from TRBV7-3 and TRBJ2-1; TRBD2 aligns across 9 bases. Germline CDR1 reads SGHTA; CDR2 reads FQGTGA. The CDR3 contains 17 residues. The junction had 13 bases not matched to a gene; V was cut back by 2 bases and J by 8 bases. CDR3 amino acids: CASSLHGSGSSVDEQFF. The CDR3 coding sequence is TGTGCCAGCAGCTTACATGGTAGCGGGAGTTCGGTCGATGAGCAGTTCTTC.

This chain connects TRBV7-6 to TRBJ1-2, with D perhaps TRBD1 (5 bases). CDR3 size: 15 residues. V was cut by 5 bases and J by 2 bases, with 15 bases left in between. Germline assignment: CDR1 SGHVS and CDR2 FNYEAQ. The CDR3 loop is CASSQGTTDNYGYTF. CDR3 sequence (DNA): TGTGCCAGCAGCCAGGGTACGACAGACAACTATGGCTACACCTTC.

J is TRBJ2-2 and V is TRBV9; D gene uncertain. Germline CDR1 SGDLS, CDR2 YYNGEE. The CDR3 is 13 amino acids. V lost 1 base and J 7 bases, leaving 8 bases between the germline ends. The chain's CDR3 is CASSVTDGGELFF. The CDR3 coding sequence is TGTGCCAGCAGCGTAACGGATGGCGGGGAGCTGTTTTTT. The full variable domain, in which reference TRBV9 and TRBJ2-2 provide the parts outside the CDR3, is DSGVTQTPKHLITATGQRVTLRCSPRSGDLSVYWYQQSLDQGLQFLIQYYNGEERAKGNILERFSAQQFPDLHSELNLSSLELGDSALYFCASSVTDGGELFFGEGSRLTVL.

A single count supports this clone. The chain recombines TRBV28 with TRBJ1-2; tentatively, D is TRBD1 (6 bases). The CDR3 covers 16 residues. From germline, CDR1 is MDHEN and CDR2 SYDVKM. Deletions cut 5 bases from V and 2 bases from J, with 18 bases between. The CDR3 DNA reads as TGTGCCAGCAGTCCTGCCCCCCCTCAGGGGAACTATGGCTACACCTTC. It encodes CASSPAPPQGNYGYTF.

The chain uses TRBV19 and TRBJ2-7; tentative D call: TRBD1 (7 bases). The germline CDR1 and CDR2 sequences are LNHDA and SQIVND (reference sequence). Trimming took 5 bases from V and 3 from J, leaving 11 bases between them. The CDR3 extends over 13 amino acids. The CDR3 bases are TGTGCCAGTAGTGCGGGACAGAACTACGAGCAGTACTTC. Its translation is CASSAGQNYEQYF.

The chain has TRBV4-3 and TRBJ2-3; a possible D gene is TRBD2 (6 bases). Germline loops: CDR1 LGHNA, CDR2 YSLEER. The CDR3 sequence is 17 residues long. Between the trimmed V and J ends, which lost 1 base and 2 bases, there was a span of 16 bases. The CDR3 DNA reads as TGCGCCAGCAGCCAAGTTATTATGGCGGGGAACACAGATACGCAGTATTTT. As protein: CASSQVIMAGNTDTQYF.

V is TRBV27 and J is TRBJ2-7; D unresolved. The germline V gene encodes CDR1 MNHEY and CDR2 SMNVEV (reference sequence). The CDR3 length is 16 residues. Between the trimmed V and J ends, which lost 3 bases and 0 bases, there was a span of 15 bases. CDR3 bases: TGTGCCAGCAGTTTCGCCTCTCTCCCTAGCTCCTACGAGCAGTACTTC. Translating gives CASSFASLPSSYEQYF.

V gene TRBV5-4 combines with J gene TRBJ2-5, with TRBD1 identical over 7 bases. Per germline, CDR1 SGHNT and CDR2 YYREEE (reference sequence). This CDR3 is built from 15 residues. After removal of 4 bases from V and 2 bases from J, the junction contained 8 bases not matched to a gene. CDR3 loop: CASSPRTGSQETQYF. The CDR3 nucleotides read TGTGCCAGCAGCCCTAGGACAGGATCTCAAGAGACCCAGTACTTC.

The V gene is TRBV9, the J gene TRBJ2-7; D gene uncertain. This CDR3 has 13 amino acids. With 3 bases removed from V and 6 bases from J, the gap between germline ends came to 13 bases. CDR1 and CDR2 from the germline V gene are SGDLS and YYNGEE. In DNA form, the CDR3 reads TGTGCCAGCAGCGCCATCCTACGAAGCGAGCAGTACTTC. As protein: CASSAILRSEQYF.

The rearrangement joins TRBV4-2 to TRBJ2-1, with 8 positions matching TRBD2. The J segment lost 0 bases and the V segment lost 5 bases, leaving 6 bases of the junction unmatched. The CDR3 sequence is 16 residues long. CDR1 LGHNA and CDR2 YNFKEQ come from the germline V gene. The CDR3 protein is CASSVSGKTSYNEQFF. In DNA form, the CDR3 reads TGTGCCAGCAGCGTTAGCGGGAAGACCTCCTACAATGAGCAGTTCTTC.

The J gene is TRBJ2-5, the V gene TRBV7-2; TRBD1 or TRBD2 may be the D gene (6 bases each). CDR3 size: 15 residues. CDR1 and CDR2 (germline): SGHTA, FQGNSA. The ends were cut back, 3 bases at V and 7 bases at J, with 18 bases in the middle. CDR3 loop: CASSFDWGAPWTQYF. CDR3 nucleotides: TGTGCCAGCAGCTTCGATTGGGGGGCCCCTTGGACCCAGTACTTC.

This clone turned up a few times. The V and J genes are TRBV6-1 and TRBJ2-7; 7 bases line up with TRBD1. The CDR3 contains 16 residues. Per germline, CDR1 MNHNS and CDR2 SASEGT. The V gene end was trimmed by 0 bases and the J gene end by 6 bases; junction bases not matched to a gene: 11. The CDR3 loop is CASSEAVGSGQFEQYF. The CDR3 DNA is TGTGCCAGCAGTGAAGCAGTCGGGTCGGGACAGTTCGAGCAGTACTTC.

The V call is TRBV6-1, the J call TRBJ1-4; D gene ambiguous. Germline CDR1 is MNHNS and CDR2 is SASEGT. CDR3 length: 15 residues. Trimming removed 4 bases at V and 7 bases at J, with 16 bases between. CDR3 DNA sequence: TGTGCCAGCAGTGCCGGGGTGGAGGGTGGTGAAAAACTGTTTTTT. It translates to CASSAGVEGGEKLFF.

The gene calls are TRBV10-3 and TRBJ2-2; no clear D. Trimming removed 0 bases at V and 8 bases at J, with 13 bases between. This CDR3 is built from 15 residues. Germline V gene lookup returns CDR1 ENHRY and CDR2 SYGVKD. The CDR3, as DNA: TGTGCCATCAGTGAGTCGGGGTTTATGCCGGGGGAGCTGTTTTTT. Its translation: CAISESGFMPGELFF.

The V gene is TRBV5-1, the J gene TRBJ1-1, with D unresolved. The CDR3 runs to 13 residues. CDR1 is SGHRS and CDR2 is YFSETQ in the germline V gene. V dropped 0 bases and J dropped 8 bases, with 11 bases sitting between them. The CDR3 protein is CASSLESLTEAFF. The DNA for the CDR3 is TGCGCCAGCAGCTTGGAATCCCTAACCGAAGCTTTCTTT.

The rearrangement uses TRBV13 and TRBJ2-1; 9 nucleotides align to TRBD2. CDR3 length: 18 amino acids. V gave up 4 bases and J gave up 5 bases; unmatched junction bases: 15. Germline loops: CDR1 PRHDT, CDR2 FYEKMQ (reference sequence). The CDR3 here is CASSSRLAGVPGDNEQFF. The CDR3 DNA is TGTGCCAGCAGCTCTAGATTAGCGGGAGTCCCCGGGGACAATGAGCAGTTCTTC.

V gene TRBV27 combines with J gene TRBJ2-5, with D perhaps TRBD1 or TRBD2 (5 bases each). V was shortened by 3 bases and J by 5 bases, with 10 bases between the two germline ends. The CDR3 consists of 13 residues. Germline V gene sequence: CDR1 MNHEY, CDR2 SMNVEV (reference sequence). The CDR3 here is CASSFGAWETQYF. The CDR3 DNA reads TGTGCCAGCAGTTTCGGGGCCTGGGAGACCCAGTACTTC.

The CDR3 DNA reads as TGTGCCAGCAGCTTATCCCCCGGGACAGGGTTTATCGATGAGCAGTTCTTC. This gives the protein CASSLSPGTGFIDEQFF. The rearrangement uses TRBV7-2 and TRBJ2-1; 9 bases match TRBD1. V was clipped by 2 bases and J by 8 bases; unmatched bases: 13. Germline lookup yields CDR1 SGHTA and CDR2 FQGNSA. CDR3 length equals 17 residues.